This record covers a single T cell receptor (beta chain). What it binds is not known. This specimen comes from a study of cytomegalovirus exposure and HLA in healthy donors. The study, taken as a whole, reports: The study labeled more than 150 TCR beta chains cytomegalovirus-associated. An apparent linkage of common viral pathogens to several of the most significant clusters emerged in a later analysis.

PCR amplification relied on 60 Vbeta primers (plus 13 Jbeta primers). Produced via immunoSEQ multiplex PCR; TCRdb's table is partial and in-frame only. Among approximately 200,000 clones listed, approximately 81% were seen once. The V gene lost 6 bases and the J gene lost 4 bases, with 20 bases spanning the gap. Germline CDR1 is MRHNA and CDR2 is SNTAGT. The CDR3 loop spans 16 amino acids. Sample: PBMCs. This receptor was obtained from a woman aged 18 to 35 in good health and CMV-seropositive. The genes are TRBV6-4 and TRBJ2-3; weak D call: TRBD2 (6 bases). Here the CDR3 DNA reads TGTGCCAGCAGGGGTGCGCCGGGACTGAGGGCAGATACGCAGTATTTT. This translates into CASRGAPGLRADTQYF.